A single sample gave rise to the 20 T cell receptor beta chains below, sequenced in a study of CD8+CD57+ T cells in acquired aplastic anemia. TCR beta VDJ combinations and CDR3 sequences were profiled from genomic DNA. TCRdb re-called the reads with MiXCR, one entry per CDR3 protein. This sample has 300,000 or so distinct CDR3 sequences, with roughly 50% found just once. The material sequenced was sorted CD4+, CD8+, or CD8+CD57+ T cells (not recorded which) from PBMCs. These receptors were taken from a human donor with severe aplastic anemia or a healthy control (not recorded which).

This clonotype showed up many times. V usage is TRBV7-3 and J usage is TRBJ2-3; 9 bases line up with TRBD1. Per the germline V gene, CDR1 is SGHTA and CDR2 is FQGTGA. J gave up 2 bases and V 0 bases, and 3 bases lay outside the gene matches. This CDR3 is built from 16 residues. The CDR3 coding sequence is TGTGCCAGCAGCTTAACCGGGACAGGGTCCACAGATACGCAGTATTTT. Translation: CASSLTGTGSTDTQYF.

The chain carries TRBV4-3 and TRBJ1-6; 11 bases line up with TRBD1. From germline, CDR1 is LGHNA and CDR2 YSLEER. V lost 1 base, J lost 7 bases, and 6 bases stayed unmatched. The CDR3 sequence is 17 residues long. The CDR3 spells CASSQAGQGAKNSPLHF. CDR3 nucleotides: TGCGCCAGCAGCCAAGCTGGACAGGGGGCCAAGAATTCACCCCTCCACTTT.

The rearrangement links TRBV19 to TRBJ1-5; D not certain. CDR3 length: 16 residues. Trimming shortened V by 10 bases and J by 0 bases, and 19 bases separated the two germline ends. CDR1 is LNHDA, CDR2 SQIVND, per germline (reference sequence). The CDR3 nucleotides read TGTGCCACTCTTCCCCGGGTGGGCAATAGCAATCAGCCCCAGCATTTT. Residues: CATLPRVGNSNQPQHF.

About this clonotype itself: One junction end disagrees with the germline gene, perhaps due to a read error. The gene calls are TRBV11-2 and TRBJ2-1; the match to TRBD2 covers 11 bases. The germline V gene has CDR1 SGHAT and CDR2 FQNNGV. The CDR3 runs 15 residues. As DNA, the CDR3 is TGTGCCAGCAGCGGAATAGCGGGGGGGGCCAGGTTGCCGGGCTTC. This codes for CASSGIAGGARLPGF. Complete variable domain (other parts from reference TRBV11-2 and TRBJ2-1): EAGVAQSPRYKIIEKRQSVAFWCNPISGHATLYWYQQILGQGPKLLIQFQNNGVVDDSQLPKDRFSAERLKGVDSTLKIQPAKLEDSAVYLCASSGIAGGARLPGFGPGTRLTVL.

In its sample, this clonotype was seen a few times. Since a much larger clone is just one base distant, this may be a read error. The chain links TRBV20-1 to TRBJ1-2, with D unresolved. CDR1 and CDR2 from the germline V gene are DFQATT and SNEGSKA (reference sequence). The V and J ends lost 5 bases and 8 bases respectively, with 18 bases between them. The length of the CDR3 is 13 residues. The CDR3 DNA sequence: TGCAGTGCTGGCCAACATACTGCGAAGGGCTACACCTTC. Amino acids: CSAGQHTAKGYTF.

The chain combines TRBV7-4 with TRBJ1-6; D unresolved. The CDR3 is made up of 18 amino acids. The germline V gene encodes CDR1 SGHVT and CDR2 SQSDAQ. V lost 1 base and J 7 bases, leaving 20 bases between the germline ends. The CDR3 protein is CASSLGSQSPLGNSPLHF. CDR3 coding DNA: TGTGCCAGCAGCTTAGGCTCACAGTCTCCGTTGGGGAATTCACCCCTCCACTTT.

The CDR3 spells CSVTTGFGNQPQHF. CDR3 bases: TGCAGCGTTACTACAGGGTTCGGCAATCAGCCCCAGCATTTT. The chain uses TRBV29-1 and TRBJ1-5; possible D gene TRBD1, 6 bases. The V gene's germline CDR1 is SQVTM and CDR2 ANQGSEA. The CDR3 runs 14 residues. Trimming pared 5 bases from V and 2 bases from J, leaving 13 bases between.

The rearrangement links TRBV25-1 to TRBJ2-3, with D possibly TRBD1 on 6 matching bases. Germline-derived CDR1 and CDR2 are MGHDK and SYGVNS. V was shortened by 1 base and J by 1 base, with 9 bases between the two germline ends. The CDR3 has 15 amino acids. The DNA of the CDR3 is TGTGCCAGCAGTGAATGGGCAGGGGGCACAGATACGCAGTATTTT. Residues: CASSEWAGGTDTQYF.

This clonotype showed up many times. The rearrangement uses TRBV11-3 and TRBJ2-7, with a weak D call TRBD1 (6 bases). The CDR3 totals 15 residues. Germline lookup yields CDR1 SGHNT and CDR2 YENEEA. The germline V and J ends were trimmed by 2 bases and 2 bases, with 13 bases remaining between them. The chain's CDR3 is CASSLRGTGPYEQYF. The CDR3 DNA reads as TGTGCCAGCAGCTTAAGGGGAACAGGGCCCTACGAGCAGTACTTC.

The gene calls are TRBV10-2 and TRBJ2-3, with 11 bases aligning to TRBD2. Germline CDR1 reads WSHSY; CDR2 reads SAAADI. J was trimmed by 7 bases and V by 8 bases; bases with no gene match: 20. This CDR3 comprises 18 residues. The DNA for the CDR3 is TGCGCCAGCTATCTCCGGTCAGGGATTAGCGGGGGGGCAAATACGCAGTATTTT. This encodes CASYLRSGISGGANTQYF.

The genes are TRBV7-8 and TRBJ1-1, with D maybe TRBD1 (5 bases). V lost 9 bases to trimming and J lost 5 bases, with 31 bases between them. The CDR3 covers 18 residues. From germline, CDR1 is SGHVS and CDR2 FQNEAQ. CDR3 coding DNA: TGTGCCAGTAGTATGGCGAGCCTTCGGACACAACGGGGGACTGAAGCTTTCTTT. This gives the protein CASSMASLRTQRGTEAFF.

This clonotype was observed a single time. The rearrangement joins TRBV7-2 to TRBJ2-7; weak D call: TRBD2 (6 bases). The CDR3 has 16 amino acids. Germline CDR1 and CDR2: SGHTA and FQGNSA. Trimming shortened V by 5 bases and J by 4 bases, and 21 bases separated the two germline ends. The CDR3, as DNA: TGTGCCAGCAGCCAGGGAGTCCCGGGACTTGAGTACGAGCAGTACTTC. Residues: CASSQGVPGLEYEQYF.

The chain combines TRBV20-1 with TRBJ2-7, with TRBD1 identical over 8 bases. Per the germline V gene, CDR1 is DFQATT and CDR2 is SNEGSKA (reference sequence). The CDR3 covers 15 residues. Trimming removed 5 bases from V and 2 bases from J; junction bases left unmatched: 11. CDR3 bases: TGCAGTGCTCCAGGGGGCGCAGGGTCCACCTACGAGCAGTACTTC. It yields the protein CSAPGGAGSTYEQYF.

The V call is TRBV20-1, the J call TRBJ2-3, with D unclear. Trimming left V 3 bases short and J 4 bases short, with 14 bases between. The CDR3 spans 14 residues. CDR1 is DFQATT, CDR2 SNEGSKA, per germline (reference sequence). Written as DNA, the CDR3 is TGCAGTGCTAGTCGGGCTAGACGGTCAGATACGCAGTATTTT. Translation gives CSASRARRSDTQYF.

In DNA, the CDR3 is TGTGCCACCAGTGACCCGCCCCAGCATTTT. Protein product: CATSDPPQHF. The chain carries TRBV24-1 and TRBJ1-5; no firm D call. In germline, CDR1 is KGHDR, CDR2 SFDVKD. V was clipped by 4 bases and J by 9 bases, with 3 bases between them. The CDR3 covers 10 residues.

This sequence joins TRBV2 and TRBJ2-3, with no clear D. CDR1 SNHLY and CDR2 FYNNEI come from the germline V gene. Trimming removed 4 bases from V and 2 bases from J, with 7 bases in between. The CDR3 is 13 residues long. CDR3 residues: CASSARTTDTQYF. CDR3 in DNA: TGTGCCAGCAGTGCAAGGACCACAGATACGCAGTATTTT. Looking up the rest from reference TRBV2 and TRBJ2-3 gives the full variable domain: EPEVTQTPSHQVTQMGQEVILRCVPISNHLYFYWYRQILGQKVEFLVSFYNNEISEKSEIFDDQFSVERPDGSNFTLKIRSTKLEDSAMYFCASSARTTDTQYFGPGTRLTVL.

The rearrangement links TRBV7-3 to TRBJ1-1; D gene uncertain. The CDR3 length is 13 residues. V gave up 3 bases and J gave up 3 bases, with 8 bases separating them. The V gene's germline CDR1 is SGHTA and CDR2 FQGTGA. The CDR3: CASSFNMDTEAFF. For the CDR3, the DNA is TGTGCCAGCAGCTTTAATATGGACACTGAAGCTTTCTTT.

The V and J genes are TRBV29-1 and TRBJ1-2; no firm D call. The CDR3 length is 12 residues. V shed 7 bases and J shed 3 bases, with 12 bases lying between them. Germline V gene data show CDR1 as SQVTM and CDR2 as ANQGSEA. In nucleotides, the CDR3 is TGCAGCGGTATAAACCGGGACTATGGCTACACCTTC. Protein product: CSGINRDYGYTF.

Remarks on this clonotype: A much larger clone is a single base away; this may be a read error. The chain couples TRBV6-5 to TRBJ2-2; TRBD1 aligns across 7 bases. CDR1 and CDR2 from the germline V gene are MNHEY and SVGAGI. The CDR3 sequence is 16 residues long. CDR3 amino acids: CASSYKTGQPTRELFF. The CDR3 nucleotides are TGTGCCAGCAGTTACAAGACGGGACAGCCCACCAGGGAGCTGTTTTTT.

V and J are TRBV9 and TRBJ1-1; tentatively, D is TRBD1 (5 bases). CDR3 length: 13 residues. V shed 4 bases and J shed 4 bases, with 11 bases lying between them. In germline, CDR1 is SGDLS, CDR2 YYNGEE. CDR3 residues: CASSKGRTTEAFF. CDR3 DNA: TGTGCCAGCAGCAAGGGACGGACCACTGAAGCTTTCTTT.